This T cell receptor beta chain was obtained from a study of beta chain features in type 1 diabetes. Study conclusions and caveats: A closer apparent resemblance between naive, central memory and Treg TCRB repertoires was seen in patients than in healthy donors.

Isolated RNA was reverse transcribed in full, so expressed TCRB transcripts were sequenced. TCRdb's copy holds only in-frame clones and misses some; the assay was immunoSEQ multiplex PCR. Altogether 850,000 to 900,000 clones are present, roughly a sixth being singletons, with the ten largest covering roughly 0.025%. Germline V gene lookup returns CDR1 MGHDK and CDR2 SYGVNS. The ends were cut back, 5 bases at V and 2 bases at J, with 16 bases in the middle. This CDR3 region has 16 residues. As for this clone: Its antigen is unknown.

CD45RO/CCR7/CD25/CD127/CD95/CD27 staining was used to isolate CD4+ naive, central memory, regulatory and stem cell-like memory cells by sorting. Without exception, sorted populations had purity beyond 98%. V usage is TRBV25-1 and J usage is TRBJ2-1, with D hard to call. Sequenced: naive CD4+ T cells from blood. This clonotype was obtained from a young woman in good health. In DNA form, the CDR3 reads TGTGCCAGCAGTTCGACCTGGCTACTTACCTACAATGAGCAGTTCTTC. Its protein product is CASSSTWLLTYNEQFF.